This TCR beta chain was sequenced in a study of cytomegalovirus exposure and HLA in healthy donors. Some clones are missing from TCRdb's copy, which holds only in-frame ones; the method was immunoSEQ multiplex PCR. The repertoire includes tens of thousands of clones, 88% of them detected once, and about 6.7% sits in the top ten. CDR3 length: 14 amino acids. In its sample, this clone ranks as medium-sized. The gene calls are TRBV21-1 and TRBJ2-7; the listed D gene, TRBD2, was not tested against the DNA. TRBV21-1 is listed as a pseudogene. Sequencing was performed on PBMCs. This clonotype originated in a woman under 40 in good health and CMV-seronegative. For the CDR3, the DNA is TGTGCCAGCAGCCCCTTAGCGGTGGCCTACGAGCAGTACTTC. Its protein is CASSPLAVAYEQYF.